Listed here are 27 T cell receptor beta chains from one sample, sequenced in a study of T cells in Graves' hyperthyroidism and ophthalmopathy. The TCR beta CDR3 regions underwent amplification using RNA transcripts as the source. The primer set for the first-round RT-PCR of the TCR CDR3 was HTBI. TCRdb redid the calling of the multiplex PCR reads with MiXCR, one entry per CDR3 protein. The profile covers about 400,000 distinct CDR3 sequences, with 15% to 18% appearing a single time and over 7.5% taken by the ten largest. The specimen was blood. These TCRs come from a woman between 18 and 29 years old with Graves' hyperthyroidism.

A few counts support this clonotype. The CDR3 DNA sequence: TGTGCCATAGCGGGGGGGGGATCGGGAGATCAGCCCCAGCATTTT. Protein sequence: CAIAGGGSGDQPQHF. The chain uses TRBV10-3 and TRBJ1-5, with D tentatively TRBD1 (5 bases). Germline assignment: CDR1 ENHRY and CDR2 SYGVKD. The CDR3 length is 15 residues. V dropped 9 bases and J dropped 5 bases, with 20 bases sitting between them.

This clonotype has a handful of counts. Given a much more abundant clone one base away, this may be a read error. V usage is TRBV7-2 and J usage is TRBJ2-7; the D gene could be TRBD1 or TRBD2 (6 bases each). CDR3 size: 15 residues. The germline V gene encodes CDR1 SGHTA and CDR2 FQGNSA. With 1 base removed from V and 7 bases from J, the gap between germline ends came to 17 bases. CDR3 loop: CASSLDLPGATEQYF. The CDR3 bases are TGTGCCAGCAGCTTAGACCTTCCGGGGGCGACTGAGCAGTACTTC.

This clonotype showed up many times. CDR3 sequence (DNA): TGTGCCAGCTCACCCCCACAGGCCACGAACACCGGGGAGCTGTTTTTT. Its translation: CASSPPQATNTGELFF. The chain uses TRBV12-3 or TRBV12-4 and TRBJ2-2; tentatively, D is TRBD1 (5 bases). The CDR3 extends over 16 amino acids. V was cut by 8 bases and J by 0 bases, with 16 bases left in between.

This clonotype was seen at least ten times. The CDR3, as DNA: TGTGCCAGCAGTGACCCGACCGAGAGCTCCTACAATGAGCAGTTCTTC. It is translated as CASSDPTESSYNEQFF. The chain combines TRBV2 with TRBJ2-1, with unresolved D. The germline CDR1 and CDR2 sequences are SNHLY and FYNNEI. Trimming removed 3 bases at V and 0 bases at J, with 12 bases between. The CDR3 sequence is 16 residues long.

The chain combines TRBV7-9 with TRBJ2-6; TRBD1 is a possible D gene (6 bases). V lost 1 base to trimming and J lost 0 bases, with 25 bases between them. The germline V gene has CDR1 SEHNR and CDR2 FQNEAQ (reference sequence). The CDR3 loop spans 22 amino acids. The chain's CDR3 is CASSLGRRGIGQTNSGANVLTF. CDR3 bases: TGTGCCAGCAGCTTAGGCAGAAGGGGGATCGGACAGACAAACTCTGGGGCCAACGTCCTGACTTTC.

This clonotype was counted many times. This chain connects TRBV11-2 to TRBJ1-5; D ambiguous. CDR3 length equals 13 residues. Trimming pared 5 bases from V and 7 bases from J, leaving 12 bases between. CDR1 and CDR2 from the germline V gene are SGHAT and FQNNGV. CDR3 protein: CASSLGPEQPQHF. In DNA, the CDR3 is TGTGCCAGCAGCCTAGGGCCCGAACAGCCCCAGCATTTT.

Many counts were recorded for this clonotype. This sequence joins TRBV20-1 and TRBJ1-2; maybe TRBD1 (5 bases). The germline V and J ends were trimmed by 0 bases and 1 base, with 12 bases remaining between them. From germline, CDR1 is DFQATT and CDR2 SNEGSKA (reference sequence). This CDR3 is built from 15 residues. CDR3 DNA: TGCAGTGCTAGAGACCTCAGGGACGGTAACTATGGCTACACCTTC. Translation: CSARDLRDGNYGYTF.

About this clonotype itself: A much more abundant neighbour one base away suggests this may be a read error. CDR3 sequence reads: CASSFHGTEQFF. CDR3 DNA sequence: TGTGCCAGCAGTTTCCATGGGACAGAGCAGTTCTTC. V and J are TRBV12-3 or TRBV12-4 and TRBJ2-1, with a tentative D call TRBD1 (6 bases). CDR3 size: 12 residues. V lost 3 bases and J lost 10, with 10 bases in between.

This clonotype occurred many times. The chain recombines TRBV11-2 with TRBJ2-2; 14 bases map to TRBD2. V lost 4 bases to trimming and J lost 2 bases; unmatched junction nucleotides: 3. The CDR3 covers 17 residues. Germline CDR1 and CDR2: SGHAT and FQNNGV. CDR3 sequence (DNA): TGTGCCAGCAGCTCGGGACTAGCGGGAGTCAACACCGGGGAGCTGTTTTTT. Translation gives CASSSGLAGVNTGELFF.

This clonotype has ten or more counts. The rearrangement uses TRBV2 and TRBJ1-5; D uncertain. Trimming cost V 2 bases and J 0 bases, with 17 bases left between them. Germline V gene sequence: CDR1 SNHLY, CDR2 FYNNEI. There are 18 residues in the CDR3. CDR3 loop: CASSEPSRGSVSNQPQHF. The CDR3 nucleotides are TGTGCCAGCAGTGAACCGAGCCGAGGGTCAGTTAGCAATCAGCCCCAGCATTTT.

This clonotype was recorded many times. The CDR3 DNA reads TGTGCCAGCAGCTCGCGCGAGCGGGAGATCACAGATACGCAGTATTTT. It translates to CASSSREREITDTQYF. The V gene is TRBV7-2, the J gene TRBJ2-3; the match to TRBD2 covers 8 bases. The CDR3 totals 16 residues. CDR1 is SGHTA and CDR2 is FQGNSA in the germline V gene. Unmatched junction bases numbered 8, after V lost 4 bases and J lost 2 bases.

The DNA of the CDR3 is TGTGCCAGCATGTCCAGGGTGGATCAGCCCCAGCATTTT. This gives the protein CASMSRVDQPQHF. This sequence joins TRBV6-2 or TRBV6-3 and TRBJ1-5; D is perhaps TRBD1 (5 bases). CDR1 is MNHEY and CDR2 is SVGEGT in the germline V gene. The ends were cut back, 7 bases at V and 5 bases at J, with 12 bases in the middle. The CDR3 sequence is 13 residues long.

This clonotype appeared many times. This sequence joins TRBV11-2 and TRBJ1-1, with D maybe TRBD1 (5 bases). This CDR3 spans 15 amino acids. V lost 5 bases to trimming and J lost 1 base, with 14 bases between them. Germline CDR1 and CDR2: SGHAT and FQNNGV. The CDR3 sequence: CASSRGGAANTEAFF. The CDR3 region has the DNA TGTGCCAGCAGCCGCGGCGGGGCCGCGAACACTGAAGCTTTCTTT.

In this sample, this clonotype turned up many times. The V call is TRBV2, the J call TRBJ1-3, with 9 bases fitting TRBD1. Germline assignment: CDR1 SNHLY and CDR2 FYNNEI. The trim removed 7 bases at V and 4 bases at J, leaving 20 bases unmatched. This CDR3 is built from 19 residues. CDR3 DNA sequence: TGTGCCAGCATCCACCGCCGGGACAGGGAGGAAGGGTACGGAAACACCATATATTTT. This gives the protein CASIHRRDREEGYGNTIYF. The full variable domain, its missing parts supplied by reference TRBV2 and TRBJ1-3, is EPEVTQTPSHQVTQMGQEVILRCVPISNHLYFYWYRQILGQKVEFLVSFYNNEISEKSEIFDDQFSVERPDGSNFTLKIRSTKLEDSAMYFCASIHRRDREEGYGNTIYFGEGSWLTVV.

The chain employs TRBV27 and TRBJ2-5; 8 bases align to TRBD2. Germline V gene sequence: CDR1 MNHEY, CDR2 SMNVEV (reference sequence). The CDR3 has 15 residues. The junction had 7 bases not matched to a gene; V was cut back by 4 bases and J by 3 bases. CDR3 nucleotide sequence: TGTGCCAGCAGTTCCCTTCGGGGGGGCAAAGAGACCCAGTACTTC. It translates to CASSSLRGGKETQYF.

V usage is TRBV7-6 and J usage is TRBJ2-7, with 7 nucleotides matching TRBD1. After removal of 1 base from V and 2 bases from J, the junction contained 2 bases not matched to a gene. CDR3 length: 14 residues. CDR1 and CDR2 from the germline V gene are SGHVS and FNYEAQ. The CDR3 DNA reads TGTGCCAGCAGCTTAGGGGACAGTCCCTACGAGCAGTACTTC. Translation gives CASSLGDSPYEQYF.

This clonotype was counted at least ten times. The CDR3 reads CASGPGGPQPQHF. CDR3 nucleotides: TGTGCTAGTGGCCCGGGAGGGCCTCAGCCCCAGCATTTT. V and J are TRBV12-5 and TRBJ1-5; no clear D gene. CDR1 and CDR2 (germline): LGHNT, FRNRAP. Trimming stripped 6 bases from V and 6 bases from J, with 12 bases between. The CDR3 has 13 residues.

This clonotype has ten or more counts. The chain carries TRBV3-1 and TRBJ2-7; 12 nucleotides match TRBD2. The CDR3 extends over 16 amino acids. J was trimmed by 1 base and V by 2 bases; bases with no gene match: 3. Germline V lookup: CDR1 LGHDT, CDR2 YNNKEL (reference sequence). The CDR3 sequence is CASSQPGLAGSYEQYF. In DNA, the CDR3 is TGTGCCAGCAGCCAACCCGGACTAGCGGGGTCCTACGAGCAGTACTTC.

This clonotype was found many times. The rearrangement joins TRBV11-2 to TRBJ2-2; perhaps TRBD2 as D (5 bases). V was clipped by 4 bases and J by 7 bases, with 13 bases between them. Germline V gene lookup returns CDR1 SGHAT and CDR2 FQNNGV. The length of the CDR3 is 14 residues. The CDR3 spells CASSSPNRGGELFF. The CDR3 DNA is TGTGCCAGCAGCTCACCGAATCGGGGCGGGGAGCTGTTTTTT.

V usage is TRBV5-8 and J usage is TRBJ2-3; unclear D gene. From germline, CDR1 is SGHTS and CDR2 YDEGEE. V lost 10 bases to trimming and J lost 5 bases, with 11 bases between them. This CDR3 contains 11 residues. CDR3 residues: CAGPLVDTQYF. CDR3 DNA sequence: TGTGCCGGACCCCTCGTAGATACGCAGTATTTT. The variable domain in full, with the rest retrieved from reference TRBV5-8 and TRBJ2-3, is EAGVTQSPTHLIKTRGQQATLRCSPISGHTSVYWYQQALGLGLQFLLWYDEGEERNRGNFPPRFSGRQFPNYSSELNVNALELEDSALYLCAGPLVDTQYFGPGTRLTVL.

This clonotype was picked up many times. The chain links TRBV19 to TRBJ2-1; D is unresolved. Trimming shortened V by 6 bases and J by 5 bases, and 11 bases separated the two germline ends. Germline CDR1 and CDR2: LNHDA and SQIVND (reference sequence). The CDR3 contains 13 residues. This CDR3 is CASRARTHNEQFF. CDR3 nucleotide sequence: TGTGCCAGTAGAGCTAGGACCCACAATGAGCAGTTCTTC.

This clonotype was counted at least ten times. This chain uses TRBV6-1 with TRBJ1-6; D is undetermined. V was cut by 6 bases and J by 8 bases, with 17 bases left in between. The CDR3 consists of 15 residues. The germline CDR1 and CDR2 sequences are MNHNS and SASEGT. The CDR3 region is CASSATPSRDSPLHF. The CDR3 DNA follows: TGTGCCAGCAGCGCGACACCCTCGAGGGATTCACCCCTCCACTTT.

This clonotype appeared many times. This sequence joins TRBV2 and TRBJ2-3, with 8 bases fitting TRBD2. The V and J ends lost 4 bases and 3 bases, in that order; junction bases with no gene match: 3. The CDR3 covers 14 residues. In germline, CDR1 is SNHLY, CDR2 FYNNEI. The CDR3 DNA is TGTGCCAGCAGTGCGAGCGGGAGTACAGATACGCAGTATTTT. As protein: CASSASGSTDTQYF.

The chain carries TRBV4-1 and TRBJ2-1; 9 bases fit TRBD2. Losses at the gene ends were 0 bases for V and 0 bases for J; bases not matched to a gene: 12. The CDR3 has 20 residues. The germline V gene has CDR1 MGHRA and CDR2 YSYEKL. The CDR3, as DNA: TGCGCCAGCAGCCAAGAAAACGGGCTAGCGGGGAGAAGCTCCTACAATGAGCAGTTCTTC. Translating gives CASSQENGLAGRSSYNEQFF.

V gene TRBV4-2 combines with J gene TRBJ2-2, with D unclear. The CDR3 has 15 amino acids. V lost 0 bases, J lost 0 bases, and 5 bases lay in between. The germline gives CDR1 LGHNA, CDR2 YNFKEQ. The CDR3 sequence: CASSQEVANTGELFF. CDR3 DNA sequence: TGTGCCAGCAGCCAAGAGGTCGCGAACACCGGGGAGCTGTTTTTT.

This clonotype was seen at least ten times. V gene TRBV20-1 combines with J gene TRBJ2-7; a possible D gene is TRBD2 (5 bases). The germline CDR1 and CDR2 sequences are DFQATT and SNEGSKA (reference sequence). Deletions cut 6 bases from V and 7 bases from J, with 19 bases between. This CDR3 has 13 residues. The CDR3 here is CSATGISPREQYF. In DNA form, the CDR3 reads TGCAGTGCGACCGGGATCTCGCCTCGGGAGCAGTACTTC.

With regard to this clonotype: One end of the junction does not line up with germline, which may come from a read error. V and J are TRBV7-7 and TRBJ2-1; TRBD2 matches 7 bases. The germline gives CDR1 SSHAT, CDR2 FNYEAQ (reference sequence). The CDR3 is 15 residues long. As DNA, the CDR3 is TGTGCTAGCAGCTTGGGGCGGGAGATGGTTCATGAGCAGTTCTTC. Residues: CASSLGREMVHEQFF.